One TCR beta chain is described in this entry. Its target antigen remains unknown. One base away there is no much larger clone; base qualities are not given. The data were obtained in a study of T cells in localized non-small cell lung cancer (dated by TCRdb to 2019 to 2021). Background on the whole study: Comparing tumors with uninvolved tumor-adjacent lungs, the study looked at the T cell repertoires of 220 or so patients with early-stage NSCLC. The cohort consisted of approximately 240 treatment-naive NSCLC patients whose localized lung tumors had been resected. A mean age of about 66 years was recorded for the NSCLC patients, of whom 129 were male and some 99 were female.

At diagnosis, peripheral blood, uninvolved tumor-adjacent lung and tumor were collected and stored as a combination of fresh-frozen and FFPE material. For TCR repertoire profiling, blood samples were analyzed as peripheral blood mononuclear cells. The immunoSEQ Assay was used to sequence TCR beta CDR3 regions from DNA. From the authors' description of their analysis: T cell density was computed as TCR beta template counts normalized to usable DNA estimated by amplifying housekeeping genes. Richness was estimated with the preseqR package, extrapolating to 400,000 templates for PBMC samples and 120,000 templates for tissue samples. Clonality was calculated as one minus Pielou's evenness. Differential abundance testing on productive amino-acid clonotypes, with a minimum total count of 5 and an alpha of 0.1, was used to identify tissue-enriched TCRs. The Jaccard Index and the Morisita Overlap Index were used to quantify repertoire overlap between compartments. GLIPH grouped TCR beta CDR3s together with public tetramer-defined viral CDR3s, and a viral motif had to include at least three viral sequences and also show V-gene enrichment. The immuneACCESS repertoire file appears here via TCRdb, limited to in-frame rearrangements. These files lack a portion of the clones; in checked studies, under half of the deficit traces to unresolved V genes, and the cause of the others is not known. Clone size and the V and J calls come from that table; the DNA yielded D and trimming. The sample table records 15,000 or so clones; around nine tenths of these occur just once. The ten largest clonotypes hold approximately 2.9% of the sample.

Sequences SGDLS (CDR1) and YYNGEE (CDR2) are obtained from the germline V gene. There are 15 amino acids in the CDR3, from cysteine to phenylalanine inclusive. The kept DNA is CDR3 alone, 45 bases in frame from the first base. V is shortened by 0 bases, J by 1 base, and the region joining them spans 5 bases. What the work shows at the level of the full study, not this receptor alone: Higher blood T cell density associated with longer overall survival, while higher adjacent-lung clonality associated with shorter survival. Because the study design was exploratory, TCR variables were selected using unadjusted p-values without false-discovery rate correction. The highest T cell clonality was observed in uninvolved tumor-adjacent lung, where clonality exceeded that of tumor, suggesting that antigenic responses were more focused in uninvolved tumor-adjacent lung. Because multi-region tumor sequencing was not performed, intratumor heterogeneity could not be ruled out. Of the top 100 tumor clones, a median of roughly 53 were detected in paired uninvolved adjacent lung; around 27 were also among that lung's top 100.

The sequence is built from TRBV9 and TRBJ2-6, with a weak D call of TRBD1 (5 bases match). This TCR was sampled from a man aged 35-69 years with stage III lung adenocarcinoma. Sample: peripheral blood mononuclear cells, taken before any cancer treatment. The CDR3 loop reads CASSVAGSGANVLTF. The bases read TGTGCCAGCAGCGTAGCAGGGTCTGGGGCCAACGTCCTGACTTTC.